These 5 T cell receptor beta chains were sequenced from one sample in a study of T cell responses to AZD1222 COVID-19 vaccine. Sequenced by immunoSEQ multiplex PCR; TCRdb stores in-frame clones only, minus some. The sample records 140,000 or so clones, more than 70% being singletons. The sequencing used peripheral blood, collected 28 days after the second AZD1222 dose. Every receptor here comes from an adult who received the AZD1222 COVID-19 vaccine.

The CDR3 coding sequence is TGTGCCAGCAGCAGGACTAGCACCGATGAGCAGTTCTTC. Its protein is CASSRTSTDEQFF. The chain employs TRBV6-2 or TRBV6-3 and TRBJ2-1, with 8 bases that match TRBD2. The CDR3 contains 13 residues. Looked up from germline, CDR1 is MNHEY and CDR2 is SVGEGT. Trimming took 6 bases from V and 8 from J; bases not matched to a gene: 6.

The chain joins TRBV19 to TRBJ2-4; D call uncertain. This CDR3 is 17 amino acids long. Germline CDR1 is LNHDA and CDR2 is SQIVND (reference sequence). V was pared by 1 base and J by 0 bases, with 13 bases between. Here the CDR3 DNA reads TGTGCCAGTAGTATAGTTGACGACTCCTTAGCCAAAAACATTCAGTACTTC. This translates into CASSIVDDSLAKNIQYF. Using reference TRBV19 and TRBJ2-4 for the parts outside the CDR3, the full variable domain is DGGITQSPKYLFRKEGQNVTLSCEQNLNHDAMYWYRQDPGQGLRLIYYSQIVNDFQKGDIAEGYSVSREKKESFPLTVTSAQKNPTAFYLCASSIVDDSLAKNIQYFGAGTRLSVL.

This chain joins TRBV19 and TRBJ1-2; D unresolved. The CDR3 runs 18 residues. Looked up from germline, CDR1 is LNHDA and CDR2 is SQIVND (reference sequence). The V end was cut by 3 bases, the J end by 6 bases, with 26 bases between. This chain's CDR3 is CASSIPRSLLTLGNGYTF. The CDR3 region has the DNA TGTGCCAGTAGTATTCCCCGCTCCCTCCTGACCTTGGGCAATGGCTACACCTTC.

This rearrangement joins TRBV9 to TRBJ1-1, with no clear D. Germline loops: CDR1 SGDLS, CDR2 YYNGEE. With 3 bases removed from V and 1 base from J, the gap between germline ends came to 7 bases. The CDR3 has 13 residues. The CDR3 loop reads CASSAASNTEAFF. The DNA for the CDR3 is TGTGCCAGCAGCGCCGCCTCGAACACTGAAGCTTTCTTT.

The V call is TRBV28, the J call TRBJ1-3; D possibly corresponds to TRBD1 (5 bases). V lost 2 bases, J lost 0 bases, and 8 bases lay in between. Per the germline V gene, CDR1 is MDHEN and CDR2 is SYDVKM. This CDR3 region has 15 residues. CDR3 bases: TGTGCCAGCAGTTTAGGACAAGTCTCTGGAAACACCATATATTTT. It encodes CASSLGQVSGNTIYF.